These 17 T cell receptor beta chains originate from one sample sequenced in a study of long-term antiretroviral therapy in people with HIV. This was the immunoSEQ v3.0 assay at survey level. Here immunoSEQ multiplex PCR was the method, and the copy in TCRdb shows in-frame clones only, minus some. This repertoire shows 30,000 to 40,000 clones, 65% to 75% found once; its top ten account for approximately 3.4%. This material consisted of unsorted PBMCs, taken 3 years after starting antiretroviral therapy. Receptors originate from a man in his forties or fifties with HIV.

The chain employs TRBV9 and TRBJ1-2, with 8 bases fitting TRBD1. The CDR3 length is 16 residues. Trimming at V came to 0 bases and at J to 7 bases, leaving 11 bases not matched to a gene. CDR1 and CDR2 from the germline V gene are SGDLS and YYNGEE. The CDR3 bases are TGTGCCAGCAGCGTAGGTCTGGGCAGGGGGCGCGGTGGCTACACCTTC. This encodes CASSVGLGRGRGGYTF. Together with reference TRBV9 and TRBJ1-2, the CDR3 gives the full variable domain: DSGVTQTPKHLITATGQRVTLRCSPRSGDLSVYWYQQSLDQGLQFLIQYYNGEERAKGNILERFSAQQFPDLHSELNLSSLELGDSALYFCASSVGLGRGRGGYTFGSGTRLTVV.

This chain links TRBV19 with TRBJ2-7; 11 bases map to TRBD2. Trimming cost V 5 bases and J 3 bases; bases outside gene matches: 12. This CDR3 comprises 17 residues. Germline CDR1 LNHDA, CDR2 SQIVND (reference sequence). CDR3 sequence (DNA): TGTGCCAGTAGTCCGTACCTTACTAGCGGGGGCTTCTACGAGCAGTACTTC. As protein: CASSPYLTSGGFYEQYF.

This clone was seen just once. The chain links TRBV6-6 to TRBJ2-2; D gene ambiguous. The CDR3 contains 13 residues. V lost 5 bases, J lost 8 bases, and 12 bases lay in between. Germline CDR1 reads MNHNY; CDR2 reads SVGAGI (reference sequence). The CDR3 loop is CASSAGPEGELFF. CDR3 sequence (DNA): TGTGCCAGCAGTGCTGGACCTGAAGGGGAGCTGTTTTTT.

The chain recombines TRBV9 with TRBJ1-2, with D perhaps matching TRBD1 (5 bases). Trimming removed 7 bases at V and 9 bases at J, with 19 bases between. This CDR3 has 13 amino acids. Germline loops: CDR1 SGDLS, CDR2 YYNGEE. The CDR3 here is CASSETAGNSYTF. CDR3 bases: TGTGCCAGCTCCGAAACGGCAGGGAATAGCTACACCTTC.

The chain uses TRBV5-1 and TRBJ2-1; 8 positions match TRBD2. Germline CDR1 SGHRS, CDR2 YFSETQ. V dropped 0 bases and J dropped 7; count of bases not matched to a gene: 9. CDR3 length equals 16 residues. The CDR3 sequence is CASSLELSGSRNEQFF. The CDR3 DNA sequence: TGCGCCAGCAGCTTGGAGTTAAGCGGGAGTCGGAATGAGCAGTTCTTC.

This clone was detected only a few times. This sequence joins TRBV7-2 and TRBJ1-1; D unclear. V was cut by 3 bases and J by 3 bases, with 8 bases left in between. The CDR3 sequence is 13 residues long. The germline CDR1 and CDR2 sequences are SGHTA and FQGNSA. CDR3 in DNA: TGTGCCAGCAGCTTTGGGGTGGACACTGAAGCTTTCTTT. It is translated as CASSFGVDTEAFF.

This CDR3 is CASGEMPSTGNTIYF. DNA for the CDR3: TGTGCCAGTGGAGAAATGCCGAGCACTGGAAACACCATATATTTT. The chain combines TRBV19 with TRBJ1-3; D gene ambiguous. The CDR3 is 15 amino acids. The germline gives CDR1 LNHDA, CDR2 SQIVND (reference sequence). V shed 8 bases and J shed 2 bases, with 16 bases lying between them.

This sequence joins TRBV5-1 and TRBJ2-3; D might be TRBD1 or TRBD2, each matching 6 bases. V was clipped by 0 bases and J by 2 bases, with 16 bases between them. Germline V gives CDR1 SGHRS, CDR2 YFSETQ. This CDR3 has 17 residues. CDR3 DNA sequence: TGCGCCAGCAGCTTGGCCCGGGGGACAATTACCACAGATACGCAGTATTTT. It encodes CASSLARGTITTDTQYF.

The chain links TRBV18 to TRBJ1-4, with 7 positions matching TRBD1. The CDR3 is made up of 12 amino acids. The V gene's germline CDR1 is KGHSH and CDR2 LQKENI. The junction had 2 bases not matched to a gene; V was cut back by 5 bases and J by 8 bases. In DNA, the CDR3 is TGTGCCAGCTCAGGGACAGACGAAAAACTGTTTTTT. It translates to CASSGTDEKLFF. Variable domain in full (rest from reference TRBV18 and TRBJ1-4): NAGVMQNPRHLVRRRGQEARLRCSPMKGHSHVYWYRQLPEEGLKFMVYLQKENIIDESGMPKERFSAEFPKEGPSILRIQQVVRGDSAAYFCASSGTDEKLFFGSGTQLSVL.

This clone was observed a few times. In the same sample, other DNA sequences code for this CDR3. The chain uses TRBV27 and TRBJ2-7, with D hard to call. Germline CDR1 and CDR2: MNHEY and SMNVEV (reference sequence). This CDR3 contains 13 residues. With 0 bases removed from V and 3 bases from J, the gap between germline ends came to 6 bases. This CDR3 is CASSLSLDYEQYF. The CDR3 DNA reads TGTGCCAGCAGTTTATCGTTAGACTACGAGCAGTACTTC.

Comments on this clone: The junction does not match germline at one end; this may be a read error. This sequence joins TRBV2 and TRBJ2-3; 9 positions agree with TRBD1. The CDR3 contains 14 residues. The germline V gene encodes CDR1 SNHLY and CDR2 FYNNEI. CDR3 nucleotide sequence: TGTGCCAGCAGTGAGGACAGGGGCACCGATACGCAGTATTTT. It specifies CASSEDRGTDTQYF.

The chain employs TRBV5-1 and TRBJ2-7; D unresolved. The CDR3 spans 14 residues. Germline CDR1 reads SGHRS; CDR2 reads YFSETQ. The V gene lost 5 bases and the J gene lost 7 bases, with 19 bases spanning the gap. The chain's CDR3 is CASRSGGVAAEQYF. In DNA form, the CDR3 reads TGCGCCAGCAGATCAGGTGGGGTTGCGGCTGAGCAGTACTTC.

The V and J genes are TRBV10-2 and TRBJ2-5; 7 bases agree with TRBD2. The trim removed 10 bases at V and 1 base at J, leaving 9 bases unmatched. The CDR3 has 14 residues. Germline V gene lookup returns CDR1 WSHSY and CDR2 SAAADI. CDR3 sequence reads: CATKEVAGQETQYF. The CDR3 coding sequence is TGCGCCACCAAGGAAGTAGCGGGCCAAGAGACCCAGTACTTC.

J is TRBJ1-2 and V is TRBV30, with D maybe TRBD1 (5 bases). V was cut by 6 bases and J by 4 bases, with 12 bases left in between. Germline lookup yields CDR1 GTSNPN and CDR2 SVGIG (reference sequence). This CDR3 has 12 residues. CDR3 DNA sequence: TGTGCCTGCAGGGTGGGATTCTATGGCTACACCTTC. This codes for CACRVGFYGYTF.

This chain links TRBV27 with TRBJ1-2; TRBD1 might be the D (6 bases). CDR1 and CDR2 (germline): MNHEY, SMNVEV (reference sequence). V lost 2 bases to trimming and J lost 11 bases, with 24 bases between them. The CDR3 is made up of 16 amino acids. CDR3 sequence (DNA): TGTGCCAGCAGTTTACTTCAGGGGTCCATAAAGCAGGGATACACCTTC. It specifies CASSLLQGSIKQGYTF.

This clone was observed once. The rearrangement links TRBV15 to TRBJ2-3; maybe TRBD1 (7 bases). Germline V gene sequence: CDR1 LNHNV, CDR2 YYDKDF (reference sequence). The V and J ends lost 1 base and 3 bases respectively, with 20 bases between them. This CDR3 is 18 amino acids long. CDR3 nucleotides: TGTGCCACCAGCAGAGGAATAAGACAGGGAGGAATAACAGATACGCAGTATTTT. Translating gives CATSRGIRQGGITDTQYF.

The CDR3 DNA follows: TGCGCCAGCGGAGTAGCGGGGATTACGACCCAGTACTTC. Translated, it gives CASGVAGITTQYF. The V call is TRBV5-1, the J call TRBJ2-5, with TRBD2 identical over 8 bases. J gave up 7 bases and V 7 bases, and 9 bases lay outside the gene matches. The CDR3 contains 13 residues. The V gene's germline CDR1 is SGHRS and CDR2 YFSETQ.